The clone carrying this T cell receptor (beta chain) ranks as medium-sized. Its antigen is undetermined. Repertoires were generated with immunoSEQ multiplex PCR, while TCRdb's copy carries only in-frame clones and drops some. Of thousands of clones listed, approximately 32% were seen once; the top ten hold around 20%. The data belong to a study of T cells in localized non-small cell lung cancer. Study results and limitations: Adjacent lung had a median around 60 of the 100 largest tumor clones. Without multi-region sequencing, intratumor heterogeneity could not be excluded. Longer overall survival was linked to higher blood T cell density. Compared with tumor, uninvolved adjacent lung displayed greater T cell clonality, ranking highest overall.

The CDR3 spans 15 residues. The junction had 7 bases not matched to a gene; V was cut back by 5 bases and J by 1 base. Germline CDR1 is SGDLS and CDR2 is YYNGEE. The gene calls are TRBV9 and TRBJ1-1; TRBD1 matches at 8 bases. This receptor was obtained from a female donor of 60 years or more with stage II squamous cell lung carcinoma. This specimen consisted of lung tumor tissue, obtained before any cancer treatment. The CDR3 region has the DNA TGTGCCAGCAGTGGGCAGGGGGCAGGGAACACTGAAGCTTTCTTT. Translating gives CASSGQGAGNTEAFF.